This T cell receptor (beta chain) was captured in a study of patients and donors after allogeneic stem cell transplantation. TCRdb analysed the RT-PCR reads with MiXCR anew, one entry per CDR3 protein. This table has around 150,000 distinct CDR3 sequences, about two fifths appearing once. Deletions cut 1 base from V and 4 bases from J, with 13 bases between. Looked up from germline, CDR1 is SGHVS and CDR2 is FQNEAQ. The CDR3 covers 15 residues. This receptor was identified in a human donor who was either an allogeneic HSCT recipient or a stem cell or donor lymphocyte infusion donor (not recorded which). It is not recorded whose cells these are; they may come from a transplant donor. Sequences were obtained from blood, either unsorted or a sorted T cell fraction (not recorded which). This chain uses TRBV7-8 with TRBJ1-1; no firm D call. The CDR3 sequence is CASSLGRFGRTEAFF. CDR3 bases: TGTGCCAGCAGCTTAGGGCGATTCGGGCGCACTGAAGCTTTCTTT.